This T cell receptor beta chain was sequenced during a study of PD-1 blockade in classical Hodgkin lymphoma. Findings of the study overall: Diversity similar to that of newly diagnosed patients was seen at baseline in complete responders.

Time point in this sample: cycle 4 day 1 (C4D1), after 6 weeks of nivolumab. All patients experienced relapse after autologous stem cell transplantation, and brentuximab vedotin exposure was variable. Purification of CD4+ T cells from thawed PBMCs was achieved by magnetic negative selection. The table came from immunoSEQ multiplex PCR; TCRdb's copy has only in-frame clones and leaves some out. The table includes 25,000 to 30,000 clones, about 88% detected once. Details on this clone: Its antigen is not known.

V was clipped by 3 bases and J by 0 bases, with 10 bases between them. Germline V CDR1 and CDR2: MGHRA, YSYEKL. This CDR3 has 15 residues. This rearrangement joins TRBV4-1 to TRBJ2-3; D is uncertain. This specimen consisted of CD4+ T cells from blood, obtained before the fourth cycle of nivolumab. This receptor was identified in a human donor with classical Hodgkin lymphoma. CDR3 bases: TGCGCCAGCAGCCATTTGGGTTTTAGCACAGATACGCAGTATTTT. It yields the protein CASSHLGFSTDTQYF.